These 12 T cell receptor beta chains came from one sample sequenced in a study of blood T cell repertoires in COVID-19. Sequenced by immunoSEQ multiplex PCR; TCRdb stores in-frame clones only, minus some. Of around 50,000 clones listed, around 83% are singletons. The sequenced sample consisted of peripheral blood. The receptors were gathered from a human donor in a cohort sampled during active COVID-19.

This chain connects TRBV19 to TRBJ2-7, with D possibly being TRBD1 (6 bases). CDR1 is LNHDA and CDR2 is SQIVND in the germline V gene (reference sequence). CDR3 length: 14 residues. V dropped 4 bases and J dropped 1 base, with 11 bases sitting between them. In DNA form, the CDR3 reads TGTGCCAGTAGTACCCAGACAGGATCCTACGAGCAGTACTTC. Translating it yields CASSTQTGSYEQYF.

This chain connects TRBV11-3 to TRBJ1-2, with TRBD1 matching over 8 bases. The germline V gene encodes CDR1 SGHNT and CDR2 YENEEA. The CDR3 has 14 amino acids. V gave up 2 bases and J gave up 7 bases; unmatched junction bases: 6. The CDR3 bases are TGTGCCAGCAGCTTATCGGACAGGGTACTTGGCTACACCTTC. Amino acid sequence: CASSLSDRVLGYTF. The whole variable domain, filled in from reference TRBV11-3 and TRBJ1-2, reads EAGVVQSPRYKIIEKKQPVAFWCNPISGHNTLYWYLQNLGQGPELLIRYENEEAVDDSQLPKDRFSAERLKGVDSTLKIQPAELGDSAVYLCASSLSDRVLGYTFGSGTRLTVV.

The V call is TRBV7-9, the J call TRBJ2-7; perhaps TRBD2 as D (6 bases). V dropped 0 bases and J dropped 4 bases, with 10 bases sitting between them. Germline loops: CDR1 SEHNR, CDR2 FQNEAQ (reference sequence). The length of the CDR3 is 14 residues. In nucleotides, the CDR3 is TGTGCCAGCAGCTTAGCAGGGAGGAAATACGAGCAGTACTTC. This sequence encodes CASSLAGRKYEQYF.

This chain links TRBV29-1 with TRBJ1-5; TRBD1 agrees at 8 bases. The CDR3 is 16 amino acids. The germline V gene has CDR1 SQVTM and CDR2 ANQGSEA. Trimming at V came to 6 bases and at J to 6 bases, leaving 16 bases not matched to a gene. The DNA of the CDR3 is TGCAGCGTGGCCGGACAGGGCCTCCCGGTCGGTCAGCCCCAGCATTTT. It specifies CSVAGQGLPVGQPQHF.

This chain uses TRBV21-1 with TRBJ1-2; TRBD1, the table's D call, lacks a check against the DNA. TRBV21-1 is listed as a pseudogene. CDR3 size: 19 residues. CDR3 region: CASSKDWTGAARNNYGYTF. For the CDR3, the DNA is TGTGCCAGCAGCAAAGATTGGACAGGGGCCGCTAGAAATAACTATGGCTACACCTTC.

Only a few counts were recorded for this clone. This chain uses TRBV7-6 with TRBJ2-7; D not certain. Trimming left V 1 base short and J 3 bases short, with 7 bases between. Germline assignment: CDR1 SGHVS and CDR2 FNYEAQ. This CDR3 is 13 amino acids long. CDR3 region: CASSLGPGYEQYF. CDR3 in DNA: TGTGCCAGCAGCTTAGGACCGGGCTACGAGCAGTACTTC.

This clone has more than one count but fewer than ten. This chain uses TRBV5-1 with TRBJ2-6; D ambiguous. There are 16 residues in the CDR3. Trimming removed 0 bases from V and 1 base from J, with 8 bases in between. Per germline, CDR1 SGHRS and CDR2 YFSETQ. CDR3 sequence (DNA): TGCGCCAGCAGCTTGGAAGAGTTTTCTGGGGCCAACGTCCTGACTTTC. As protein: CASSLEEFSGANVLTF. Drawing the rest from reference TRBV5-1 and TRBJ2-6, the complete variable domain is KAGVTQTPRYLIKTRGQQVTLSCSPISGHRSVSWYQQTPGQGLQFLFEYFSETQRNKGNFPGRFSGRQFSNSRSEMNVSTLELGDSALYLCASSLEEFSGANVLTFGAGSRLTVL.

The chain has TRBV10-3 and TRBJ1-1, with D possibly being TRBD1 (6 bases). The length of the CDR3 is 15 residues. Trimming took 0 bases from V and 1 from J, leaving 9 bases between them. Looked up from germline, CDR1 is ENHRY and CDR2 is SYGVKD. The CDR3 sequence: CAISESVQGNTEAFF. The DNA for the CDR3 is TGTGCCATCAGTGAGTCGGTACAGGGGAACACTGAAGCTTTCTTT.

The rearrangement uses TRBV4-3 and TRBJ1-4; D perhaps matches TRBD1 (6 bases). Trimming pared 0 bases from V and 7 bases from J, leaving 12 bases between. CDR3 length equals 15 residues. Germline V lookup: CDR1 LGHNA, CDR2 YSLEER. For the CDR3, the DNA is TGCGCCAGCAGCCAAGATCCGGGACAAGTTGAAAAACTGTTTTTT. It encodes CASSQDPGQVEKLFF.

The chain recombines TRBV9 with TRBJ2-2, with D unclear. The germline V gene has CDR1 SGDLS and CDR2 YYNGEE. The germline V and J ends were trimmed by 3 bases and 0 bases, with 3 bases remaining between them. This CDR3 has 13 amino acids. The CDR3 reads CASSASNTGELFF. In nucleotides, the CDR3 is TGTGCCAGCAGCGCCTCGAACACCGGGGAGCTGTTTTTT.

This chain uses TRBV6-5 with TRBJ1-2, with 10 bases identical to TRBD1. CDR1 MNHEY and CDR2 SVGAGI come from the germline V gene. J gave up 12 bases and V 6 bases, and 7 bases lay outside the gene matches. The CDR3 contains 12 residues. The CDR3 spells CASSPGQGRHTF. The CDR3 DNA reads TGTGCCAGCAGCCCGGGACAGGGGAGGCACACCTTC.

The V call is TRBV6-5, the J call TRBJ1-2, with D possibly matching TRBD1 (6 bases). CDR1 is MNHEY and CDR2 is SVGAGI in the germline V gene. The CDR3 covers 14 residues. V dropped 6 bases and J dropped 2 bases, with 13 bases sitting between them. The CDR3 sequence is CASRDGQKNYGYTF. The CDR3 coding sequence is TGTGCCAGCAGGGACGGACAGAAGAACTATGGCTACACCTTC.